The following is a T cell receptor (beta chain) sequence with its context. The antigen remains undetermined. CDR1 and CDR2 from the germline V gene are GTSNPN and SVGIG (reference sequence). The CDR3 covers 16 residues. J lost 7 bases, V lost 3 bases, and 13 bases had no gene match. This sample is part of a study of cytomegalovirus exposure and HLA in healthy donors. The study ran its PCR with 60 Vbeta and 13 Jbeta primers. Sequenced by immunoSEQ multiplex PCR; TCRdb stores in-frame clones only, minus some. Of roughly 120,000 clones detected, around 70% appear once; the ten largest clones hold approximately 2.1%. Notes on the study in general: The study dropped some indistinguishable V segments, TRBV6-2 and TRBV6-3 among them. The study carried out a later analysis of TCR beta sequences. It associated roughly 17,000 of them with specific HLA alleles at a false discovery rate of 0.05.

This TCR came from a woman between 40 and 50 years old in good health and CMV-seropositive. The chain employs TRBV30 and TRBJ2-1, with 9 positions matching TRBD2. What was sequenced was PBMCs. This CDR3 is CAWRGRPGLATNEQFF. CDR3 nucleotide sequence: TGTGCCTGGAGGGGAAGGCCGGGACTAGCAACAAATGAGCAGTTCTTC.